Following are 10 T cell receptor beta chains from one sample sequenced in a study of T cell clonotyping in hematopoietic cell transplantation. The data were produced by immunoSEQ multiplex PCR, yet TCRdb's version contains in-frame clones alone and is incomplete. The table shows approximately 20,000 clones, with 65% to 80% occurring only once. What was sequenced was peripheral blood mononuclear cells. These receptors were obtained from a man aged 55 to 69 in good health. Some clones in this sample may be carry-over from other donors' samples.

The V gene is TRBV28, the J gene TRBJ1-5, with 7 bases fitting TRBD1. Germline V gene lookup returns CDR1 MDHEN and CDR2 SYDVKM. The CDR3 spans 17 residues. Losses at the gene ends were 6 bases for V and 0 bases for J; bases not matched to a gene: 11. The CDR3 region is CASSGRQGYVSNQPQHF. The CDR3 DNA sequence: TGTGCCAGCAGCGGTCGACAGGGATACGTTAGCAATCAGCCCCAGCATTTT.

The J gene is TRBJ2-7, the V gene TRBV5-1, with TRBD1 as a possible D gene (7 bases). Germline V lookup: CDR1 SGHRS, CDR2 YFSETQ. V lost 0 bases to trimming and J lost 5 bases, with 15 bases between them. The CDR3 sequence is 15 residues long. CDR3 sequence (DNA): TGCGCCAGCAGCTTGGGACAGGGAGGCTTACACGAGCAGTACTTC. Its translation is CASSLGQGGLHEQYF.

This clone was detected once. CDR3 coding DNA: TGTGCCAGCAGTCCACTTAAAGGGCAGGTAGGGCAGCCCCAGCATTTT. Translating gives CASSPLKGQVGQPQHF. The chain couples TRBV6-6 to TRBJ1-5; D is unresolved. Germline loops: CDR1 MNHNY, CDR2 SVGAGI (reference sequence). Trimming stripped 5 bases from V and 7 bases from J, with 21 bases between. CDR3 length equals 16 residues.

This rearrangement joins TRBV6-1 to TRBJ2-1, with TRBD1 matching over 8 bases. The trim removed 3 bases at V and 6 bases at J, leaving 10 bases unmatched. Germline V gene lookup returns CDR1 MNHNS and CDR2 SASEGT. This CDR3 contains 16 residues. The CDR3 region is CASSDTPDRGTNEQFF. The CDR3 region has the DNA TGTGCCAGCAGTGATACGCCTGACAGGGGTACCAATGAGCAGTTCTTC.

This chain connects TRBV29-1 to TRBJ1-1; possible D gene TRBD1, 6 bases. Germline values: CDR1 SQVTM, CDR2 ANQGSEA. CDR3 size: 13 residues. Trimming took off 2 bases at V and 11 bases at J, with 18 bases between the two ends. The CDR3 DNA follows: TGCAGCGTTGAACGGGGGGCCCTAACCTCTGCTTTCTTT. Residues: CSVERGALTSAFF.

The chain joins TRBV5-4 to TRBJ2-3; D is ambiguous. Germline CDR1 SGHNT, CDR2 YYREEE (reference sequence). This CDR3 has 15 residues. V shed 0 bases and J shed 2 bases, with 10 bases lying between them. CDR3 loop: CASSLEVRTTDTQYF. The CDR3 DNA sequence: TGTGCCAGCAGCTTGGAAGTTCGGACCACAGATACGCAGTATTTT.

The chain is built from TRBV4-2 and TRBJ2-3; 9 bases fit TRBD2. Germline V gives CDR1 LGHNA, CDR2 YNFKEQ. There are 16 residues in the CDR3. J gave up 4 bases and V 0 bases, and 5 bases lay outside the gene matches. The CDR3, as DNA: TGTGCCAGCAGCCAAGAGCGCGGGGGGGCCGCAGATACGCAGTATTTT. Its protein is CASSQERGGAADTQYF.

The chain couples TRBV25-1 to TRBJ1-4; D remains unclear. The CDR3 extends over 14 amino acids. V was pared by 6 bases and J by 4 bases, with 12 bases between. Germline V CDR1 and CDR2: MGHDK, SYGVNS. The DNA for the CDR3 is TGTGCCAGCAGCCAACCTGGGCTTAATGAAAAACTGTTTTTT. Its translation is CASSQPGLNEKLFF.

The CDR3: CASRQGLTGELFF. CDR3 DNA sequence: TGTGCCTCCCGGCAGGGGCTGACCGGGGAGCTGTTTTTT. The chain joins TRBV6-4 to TRBJ2-2, with TRBD1 as a possible D gene (6 bases). Germline lookup yields CDR1 MRHNA and CDR2 SNTAGT. With 11 bases removed from V and 5 bases from J, the gap between germline ends came to 15 bases. The CDR3 is 13 amino acids.

V is TRBV6-6 and J is TRBJ1-4; D gene ambiguous. Trimming took 7 bases from V and 0 from J, leaving 12 bases between them. Per germline, CDR1 MNHNY and CDR2 SVGAGI (reference sequence). The CDR3 extends over 15 amino acids. Written as DNA, the CDR3 is TGTGCCAGCACCCCCTACATCGCAACTAATGAAAAACTGTTTTTT. This encodes CASTPYIATNEKLFF.